This entry lists 11 T cell receptor beta chains sequenced from one sample in a study of graft-versus-host responses after intestinal transplantation. Their antigen targets remain unknown. TCRdb's table, derived via immunoSEQ multiplex PCR, lists solely in-frame clones and lacks some. Here the sample spans about 86,000 clones, roughly 90% being singletons. The specimen comprised unstimulated CD4+ T cells sorted from spleen or lymph node cells, sampled before transplant. The origin of the receptors is a human donor who was the organ donor for an intestinal transplant.

The chain couples TRBV18 to TRBJ2-5, with TRBD2 as a possible D gene (5 bases). Trimming removed 6 bases at V and 5 bases at J, with 19 bases between. Germline V lookup: CDR1 KGHSH, CDR2 LQKENI. The CDR3 is 15 amino acids. CDR3 sequence (DNA): TGTGCCAGCTCGCCATCATCCGGGGTTAGGGAGACCCAGTACTTC. Amino acid sequence: CASSPSSGVRETQYF.

The chain is built from TRBV4-1 and TRBJ1-2, with TRBD1 matching over 8 bases. The CDR3 is 13 residues long. Germline V gene sequence: CDR1 MGHRA, CDR2 YSYEKL. After removal of 3 bases from V and 3 bases from J, the junction contained 0 bases not matched to a gene. DNA for the CDR3: TGCGCCAGCAGCCACAGGGGGCACTATGGCTACACCTTC. Translated, it gives CASSHRGHYGYTF.

This clone came up once. V and J are TRBV5-1 and TRBJ1-3, with 7 bases fitting TRBD1. The CDR3 sequence is 16 residues long. V was clipped by 3 bases and J by 7 bases; unmatched bases: 13. CDR1 and CDR2 (germline): SGHRS, YFSETQ. The CDR3 spells CASSSSGTAPMNTIYF. CDR3 coding DNA: TGCGCCAGCAGCTCGTCCGGGACAGCCCCGATGAACACCATATATTTT.

In nucleotides, the CDR3 is TGCGCCAGCAGCCACCCAGGACTAGCGGGAGGGCCAGGGCGCAATGAGCAGTTCTTC. It is translated as CASSHPGLAGGPGRNEQFF. The chain is built from TRBV4-1 and TRBJ2-1; 15 bases are a match to TRBD2. V shed 3 bases, J shed 6 bases, and the junction held 12 bases outside the gene matches. Germline V CDR1 and CDR2: MGHRA, YSYEKL. This CDR3 contains 19 residues.

Concerning this clone itself: Sequence at one end of the junction differs from germline and may be a read error. The chain carries TRBV7-2 and TRBJ2-5; perhaps TRBD1 as D (5 bases). The germline V gene has CDR1 SGHTA and CDR2 FQGNSA. This CDR3 spans 15 amino acids. The CDR3 DNA sequence: TGTGCCAGCAGCTTGGGGCGGCTAGTGCAAGGGACCCAGTACTTC. It yields the protein CASSLGRLVQGTQYF.

The V call is TRBV9, the J call TRBJ2-1; the match to TRBD2 covers 10 bases. This CDR3 contains 15 residues. V dropped 3 bases and J dropped 5; count of bases not matched to a gene: 5. Per germline, CDR1 SGDLS and CDR2 YYNGEE. The CDR3 region is CASSARTSGDNEQFF. As DNA, the CDR3 is TGTGCCAGCAGCGCAAGGACTAGCGGCGACAATGAGCAGTTCTTC.

This sequence joins TRBV5-1 and TRBJ2-2; the match to TRBD1 covers 7 bases. J lost 2 bases, V lost 6 bases, and 4 bases had no gene match. The germline gives CDR1 SGHRS, CDR2 YFSETQ. This CDR3 has 14 residues. The CDR3 bases are TGCGCCAGCATAGGGACAGCTAACACCGGGGAGCTGTTTTTT. Protein sequence: CASIGTANTGELFF.

J is TRBJ2-3 and V is TRBV5-4; D perhaps matches TRBD2 (5 bases). CDR1 and CDR2 from the germline V gene are SGHNT and YYREEE (reference sequence). The V gene lost 0 bases and the J gene lost 4 bases, with 12 bases spanning the gap. The length of the CDR3 is 15 residues. CDR3 amino acids: CASSLGFLASDTQYF. The DNA for the CDR3 is TGTGCCAGCAGCTTGGGTTTCCTAGCCTCAGATACGCAGTATTTT.

This clone occurred a few times. The V gene is TRBV5-1, the J gene TRBJ2-7, with D possibly being TRBD1 (6 bases). The CDR3 loop spans 14 amino acids. The germline V gene has CDR1 SGHRS and CDR2 YFSETQ. Trimming pared 4 bases from V and 1 base from J, leaving 12 bases between. CDR3 residues: CASSPAQGSYEQYF. CDR3 DNA sequence: TGCGCCAGCAGCCCCGCCCAGGGGTCCTACGAGCAGTACTTC.

This chain joins TRBV19 and TRBJ2-1; D is possibly TRBD2 (6 bases). Germline CDR1 and CDR2: LNHDA and SQIVND (reference sequence). Trimming left V 7 bases short and J 9 bases short, with 22 bases between. The CDR3 is made up of 15 amino acids. The DNA for the CDR3 is TGTGCCAGTACCAGAGACGGGGGATTATTAAGTGAGCAGTTCTTC. This encodes CASTRDGGLLSEQFF.

This chain links TRBV15 with TRBJ2-5; tentative D call: TRBD1 (5 bases). Germline-derived CDR1 and CDR2 are LNHNV and YYDKDF (reference sequence). The CDR3 covers 17 residues. Between the trimmed V and J ends, which lost 0 bases and 5 bases, there was a span of 19 bases. The CDR3 DNA reads as TGTGCCACCAGCAGAGATGTAGGGGTAGCCACAAGGGAGACCCAGTACTTC. Translated: CATSRDVGVATRETQYF.